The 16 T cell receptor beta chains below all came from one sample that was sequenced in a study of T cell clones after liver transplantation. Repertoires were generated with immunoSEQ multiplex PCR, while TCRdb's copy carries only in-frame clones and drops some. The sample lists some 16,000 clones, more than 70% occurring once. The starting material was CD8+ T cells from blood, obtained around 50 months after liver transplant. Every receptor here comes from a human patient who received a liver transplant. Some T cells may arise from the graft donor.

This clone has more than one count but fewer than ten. This chain's CDR3 is CASSPGTDTQYF. The CDR3 nucleotides read TGTGCCAGCAGCCCTGGCACAGATACGCAGTATTTT. The chain recombines TRBV9 with TRBJ2-3; no reliable D call. The germline CDR1 and CDR2 sequences are SGDLS and YYNGEE. Trimming cost V 4 bases and J 1 base, with 4 bases left between them. The CDR3 consists of 12 residues.

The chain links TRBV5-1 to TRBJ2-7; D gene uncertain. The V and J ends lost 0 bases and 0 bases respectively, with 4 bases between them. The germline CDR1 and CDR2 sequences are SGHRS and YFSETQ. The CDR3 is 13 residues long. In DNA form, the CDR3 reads TGCGCCAGCAGCTTGGACGCCTCCTACGAGCAGTACTTC. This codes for CASSLDASYEQYF.

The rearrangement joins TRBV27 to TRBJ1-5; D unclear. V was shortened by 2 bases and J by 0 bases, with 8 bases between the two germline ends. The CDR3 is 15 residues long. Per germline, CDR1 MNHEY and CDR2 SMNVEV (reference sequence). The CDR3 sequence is CASSLGLNSNQPQHF. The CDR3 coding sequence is TGTGCCAGCAGTTTAGGGCTAAATAGCAATCAGCCCCAGCATTTT.

Here the CDR3 reads CASSLTSPEREGLNEQFF. DNA of the CDR3: TGTGCCAGCAGCTTAACATCCCCCGAGCGGGAGGGGTTGAATGAGCAGTTCTTC. The chain recombines TRBV7-3 with TRBJ2-1; 10 bases agree with TRBD2. This CDR3 spans 18 amino acids. Germline V CDR1 and CDR2: SGHTA, FQGTGA. V lost 0 bases and J lost 7; bases outside the gene matches: 12.

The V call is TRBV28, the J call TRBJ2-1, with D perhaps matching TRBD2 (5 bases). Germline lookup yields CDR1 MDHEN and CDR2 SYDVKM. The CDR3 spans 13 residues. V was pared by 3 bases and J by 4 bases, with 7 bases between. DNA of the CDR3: TGTGCCAGCAGTTTGGGCGGGTACAATGAGCAGTTCTTC. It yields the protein CASSLGGYNEQFF.

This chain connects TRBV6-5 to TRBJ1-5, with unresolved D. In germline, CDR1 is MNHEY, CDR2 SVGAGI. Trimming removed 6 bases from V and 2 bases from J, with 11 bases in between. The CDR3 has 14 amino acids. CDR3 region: CASSPAGGNQPQHF. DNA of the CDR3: TGTGCCAGCAGCCCTGCCGGGGGCAATCAGCCCCAGCATTTT.

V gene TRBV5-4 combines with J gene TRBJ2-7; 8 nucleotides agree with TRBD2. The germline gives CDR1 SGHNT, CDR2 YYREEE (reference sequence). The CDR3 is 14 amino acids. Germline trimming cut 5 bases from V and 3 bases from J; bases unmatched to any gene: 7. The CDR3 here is CASSFPGGDYEQYF. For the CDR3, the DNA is TGTGCCAGCAGTTTCCCGGGAGGGGACTACGAGCAGTACTTC.

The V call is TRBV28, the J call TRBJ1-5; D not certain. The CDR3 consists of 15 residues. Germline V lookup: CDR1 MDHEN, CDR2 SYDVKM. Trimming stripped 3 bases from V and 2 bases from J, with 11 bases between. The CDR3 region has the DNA TGTGCCAGCAGTTTCAGGTCGGCAGGCAATCAGCCCCAGCATTTT. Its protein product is CASSFRSAGNQPQHF.

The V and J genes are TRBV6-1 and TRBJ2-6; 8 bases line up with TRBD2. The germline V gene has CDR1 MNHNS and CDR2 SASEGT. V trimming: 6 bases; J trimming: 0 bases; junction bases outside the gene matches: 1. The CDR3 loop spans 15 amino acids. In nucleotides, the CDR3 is TGTGCCAGCAGCCTAGCGGGCTCTGGGGCCAACGTCCTGACTTTC. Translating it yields CASSLAGSGANVLTF.

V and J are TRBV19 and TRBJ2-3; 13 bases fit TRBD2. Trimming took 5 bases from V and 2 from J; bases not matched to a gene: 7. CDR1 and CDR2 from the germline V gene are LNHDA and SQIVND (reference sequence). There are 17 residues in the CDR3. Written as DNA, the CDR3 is TGTGCCAGTAGTCCCGTGGGACTAGCGGGAATCACAGATACGCAGTATTTT. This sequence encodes CASSPVGLAGITDTQYF.

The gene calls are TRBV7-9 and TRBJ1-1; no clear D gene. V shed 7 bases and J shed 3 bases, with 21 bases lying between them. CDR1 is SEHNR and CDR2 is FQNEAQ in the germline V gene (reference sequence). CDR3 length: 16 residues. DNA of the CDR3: TGTGCCAGCAACCCCGGGGATTGGTGGGAGGACACTGAAGCTTTCTTT. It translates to CASNPGDWWEDTEAFF. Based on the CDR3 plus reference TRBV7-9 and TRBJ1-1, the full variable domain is DTGVSQNPRHKITKRGQNVTFRCDPISEHNRLYWYRQTLGQGPEFLTYFQNEAQLEKSRLLSDRFSAERPKGSFSTLEIQRTEQGDSAMYLCASNPGDWWEDTEAFFGQGTRLTVV.

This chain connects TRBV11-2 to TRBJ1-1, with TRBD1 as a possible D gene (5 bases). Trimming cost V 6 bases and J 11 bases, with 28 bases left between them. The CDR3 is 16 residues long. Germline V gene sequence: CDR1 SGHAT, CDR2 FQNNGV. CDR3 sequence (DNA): TGTGCCAGCAGTGCCGTCCCGGGACGAACCACCCTGGGGGCTTTCTTT. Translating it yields CASSAVPGRTTLGAFF.

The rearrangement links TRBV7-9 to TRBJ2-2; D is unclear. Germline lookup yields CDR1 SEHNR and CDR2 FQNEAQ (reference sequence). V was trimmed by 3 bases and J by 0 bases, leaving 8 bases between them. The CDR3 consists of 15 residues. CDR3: CASSFEIPNTGELFF. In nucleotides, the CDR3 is TGTGCCAGCAGCTTCGAGATCCCGAACACCGGGGAGCTGTTTTTT.

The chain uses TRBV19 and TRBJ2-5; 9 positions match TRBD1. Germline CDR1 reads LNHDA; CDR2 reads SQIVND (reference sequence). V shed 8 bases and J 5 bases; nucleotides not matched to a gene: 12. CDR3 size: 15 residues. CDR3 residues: CASEPGTGMLETQYF. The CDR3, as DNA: TGTGCCAGTGAGCCCGGGACAGGGATGTTGGAGACCCAGTACTTC.

Here the CDR3 reads CASSLLGTSQLDTGELFF. CDR3 DNA sequence: TGTGCCAGCAGCTTACTAGGGACTAGTCAATTGGACACCGGGGAGCTGTTTTTT. The J gene is TRBJ2-2, the V gene TRBV7-3; 8 nucleotides align to TRBD2. Germline CDR1 SGHTA, CDR2 FQGTGA. CDR3 length equals 18 residues. V was pared by 2 bases and J by 3 bases, with 11 bases of the junction left unmatched.

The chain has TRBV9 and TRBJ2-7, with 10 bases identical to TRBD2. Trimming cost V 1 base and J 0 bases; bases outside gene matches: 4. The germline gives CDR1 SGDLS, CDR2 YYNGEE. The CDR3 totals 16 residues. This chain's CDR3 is CASSVTPSGSSYEQYF. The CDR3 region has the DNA TGTGCCAGCAGCGTAACTCCTAGCGGGAGCTCCTACGAGCAGTACTTC.